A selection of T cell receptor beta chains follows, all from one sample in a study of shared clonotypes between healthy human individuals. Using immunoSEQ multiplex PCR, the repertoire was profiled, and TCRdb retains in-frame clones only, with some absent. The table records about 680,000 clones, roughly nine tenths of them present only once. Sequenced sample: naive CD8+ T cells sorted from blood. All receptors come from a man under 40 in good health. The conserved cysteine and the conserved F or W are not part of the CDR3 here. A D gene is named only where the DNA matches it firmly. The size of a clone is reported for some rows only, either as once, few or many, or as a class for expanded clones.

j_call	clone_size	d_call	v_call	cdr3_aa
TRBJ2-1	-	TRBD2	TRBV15	ATSRVGRGGYNEQF
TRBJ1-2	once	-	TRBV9	ASFGGRAYGYT
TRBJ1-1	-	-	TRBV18	ASSPVKNTEAF
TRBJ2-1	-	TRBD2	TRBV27	ASSLNWPGLSPNNEQF
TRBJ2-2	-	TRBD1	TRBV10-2	ASSDGPGGTGELF
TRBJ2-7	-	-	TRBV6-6	ASSYSGAGGYEQY
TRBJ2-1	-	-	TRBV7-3	ASSFDWTSSYNEQF
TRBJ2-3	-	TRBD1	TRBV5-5	ASSWGQSTDTQY
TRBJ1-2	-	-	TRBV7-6	ASSLAYNYGYT
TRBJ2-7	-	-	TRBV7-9	ASSPPTRSSYEQY